These T cell receptor beta chains were read from a single sample in a study of beta chain features in type 1 diabetes. Sequencing was performed with immunoSEQ multiplex PCR; in TCRdb, only in-frame clones are kept and a portion is missing. Of 140,000 to 150,000 clones listed, about 13% are singletons. Material: central memory CD4+ T cells from blood. The receptors were gathered from a man between 18 and 35 years old with type 1 diabetes. Both conserved end residues are part of each CDR3. Fields, in order: J gene, V gene, clone size, D gene, CDR3 protein, CDR3 DNA. D genes are given only for firm matches. The size of a clone is reported for some rows only, either as once, few or many, or as a class for expanded clones.

J: TRBJ1-2; V: TRBV25-1; size: few; D: NA; CDR3: CASSEGGRGISSYGYTF; DNA: TGTGCCAGCAGTGAAGGGGGCAGAGGTATCAGTAGCTATGGCTACACCTTC
J: TRBJ2-1; V: TRBV10-1; size: few; D: NA; CDR3: CASSENEQFF; DNA: TGCGCCAGCAGCGAGAATGAGCAGTTCTTC
J: TRBJ2-3; V: TRBV7-8; size: NA; D: NA; CDR3: CASGRAGTDTQYF; DNA: TGTGCCAGCGGGCGGGCGGGGACAGATACGCAGTATTTT
J: TRBJ1-2; V: TRBV30; size: many; D: NA; CDR3: CASRAYYGYTF; DNA: TGTGCCTCACGGGCCTACTATGGCTACACCTTC
J: TRBJ1-2; V: TRBV5-4; size: NA; D: NA; CDR3: CASSLAGEDGYTF; DNA: TGTGCCAGCAGCTTGGCAGGGGAAGATGGCTACACCTTC
J: TRBJ2-7; V: TRBV19; size: few; D: NA; CDR3: CASSMAGGDEQYF; DNA: TGTGCCAGTAGTATGGCTGGGGGCGACGAGCAGTACTTC
J: TRBJ2-1; V: TRBV19; size: few; D: NA; CDR3: CASSIAPSLYNEQFF; DNA: TGTGCCAGTAGTATAGCCCCTTCCCTCTACAATGAGCAGTTCTTC
J: TRBJ2-4; V: TRBV12-5; size: NA; D: NA; CDR3: CASGLGDTAIQYF; DNA: TGTGCTAGTGGTTTGGGGGACACGGCCATTCAGTACTTC
J: TRBJ1-1; V: TRBV10-2; size: few; D: NA; CDR3: CASSESGRLGEAFF; DNA: TGCGCCAGCAGTGAGTCAGGCCGCCTTGGTGAAGCTTTCTTT
J: TRBJ2-5; V: TRBV27; size: NA; D: TRBD2; CDR3: CASSLTAAGERETQYF; DNA: TGTGCCAGCAGTTTAACGGCGGCGGGGGAGCGGGAGACCCAGTACTTC
J: TRBJ2-1; V: TRBV4-2; size: few; D: NA; CDR3: CASSLPGARNNEQFF; DNA: TGTGCCAGCAGCCTCCCGGGGGCGCGCAACAATGAGCAGTTCTTC
J: TRBJ1-1; V: TRBV5-1; size: few; D: NA; CDR3: CASKEGPNTEAFF; DNA: TGCGCCAGCAAGGAGGGGCCAAACACTGAAGCTTTCTTT
J: TRBJ2-2; V: TRBV14; size: NA; D: NA; CDR3: CASSWQGVTGELFF; DNA: TGTGCCAGCAGCTGGCAGGGTGTAACCGGGGAGCTGTTTTTT
J: TRBJ1-5; V: TRBV6-5; size: NA; D: TRBD1; CDR3: CASSYSKTDRAAQHF; DNA: TGTGCCAGCAGTTACTCGAAGACGGACAGGGCGGCCCAGCATTTT
J: TRBJ2-3; V: TRBV7-6; size: NA; D: NA; CDR3: CASSLIGPRLVTDTQYF; DNA: TGTGCCAGCAGCTTAATTGGCCCCCGACTAGTGACAGATACGCAGTATTTT
J: TRBJ1-4; V: TRBV19; size: NA; D: NA; CDR3: CATMPGSLTNEKLFF; DNA: TGTGCCACTATGCCAGGGAGTCTGACTAATGAAAAACTGTTTTTT
J: TRBJ1-5; V: TRBV11-2; size: few; D: NA; CDR3: CASSQTTNQPQHF; DNA: TGTGCCAGCAGCCAAACTACGAATCAGCCCCAGCATTTT
J: TRBJ2-3; V: TRBV28; size: NA; D: NA; CDR3: CASSQDVGTDTQYF; DNA: TGTGCCAGCAGCCAGGACGTGGGCACAGATACGCAGTATTTT
J: TRBJ1-1; V: TRBV5-1; size: NA; D: NA; CDR3: CASSFTGTEAFF; DNA: TGCGCCAGCAGCTTCACAGGCACTGAAGCTTTCTTT
J: TRBJ2-5; V: TRBV11-3; size: few; D: NA; CDR3: CASTSLGSQETQYF; DNA: TGTGCCAGCACCTCGTTGGGGAGCCAAGAGACCCAGTACTTC
J: TRBJ2-1; V: TRBV6-5; size: few; D: NA; CDR3: CASMRGGNEQFF; DNA: TGTGCCAGCATGAGGGGCGGGAATGAGCAGTTCTTC
J: TRBJ2-5; V: TRBV30; size: NA; D: NA; CDR3: CAWAPSTQETQYF; DNA: TGTGCCTGGGCGCCCTCGACCCAAGAGACCCAGTACTTC
J: TRBJ2-1; V: TRBV4-2; size: medium-sized; D: TRBD2; CDR3: CASSPPPRGGTYNEQFF; DNA: TGTGCCAGCAGCCCGCCCCCGCGGGGGGGCACCTACAATGAGCAGTTCTTC
J: TRBJ1-1; V: TRBV4-2; size: NA; D: NA; CDR3: CASSQESEDTEAFF; DNA: TGTGCCAGCAGCCAAGAGTCGGAGGACACTGAAGCTTTCTTT
J: TRBJ2-1; V: TRBV29-1; size: few; D: NA; CDR3: CSVEPLYEQFF; DNA: TGCAGCGTTGAGCCCCTGTATGAGCAGTTCTTC
J: TRBJ1-6; V: TRBV25-1; size: NA; D: NA; CDR3: CASSWEYNSPLHF; DNA: TGTGCCAGCAGCTGGGAGTATAATTCACCCCTCCACTTT
J: TRBJ1-2; V: TRBV10-1; size: once; D: NA; CDR3: CASSSGDYGYTF; DNA: TGCGCCTCCTCATCGGGAGACTATGGCTACACCTTC